This T cell receptor (beta chain) was captured in a study of blood T cell repertoires in COVID-19 (dated by TCRdb to about 2020). Regarding the study in general: Samples covering the acute and convalescent phases of COVID-19 were provided by collaborators in the United States, Italy and Spain. The material from the prospective study consisted of cDNA or gDNA derived from T cells, B-cell-depleted T cells, or PBMCs. Subjects who had been exposed to COVID-19, were actively infected with it, or had recovered from it provided the deeply sampled blood TCRbeta repertoires that made up the dataset. A freely available public database, intended as a resource for researchers studying the immune response to SARS-CoV-2, is where the repertoires were released. Samples came from the ongoing ImmuneRACE study (first 160 participants) plus 1,254 subjects from 6 global collaborators. The sample metadata nearly always contained a de-identified subject ID, COVID-19 status, age in years and sex. Where available, HLA class I and class II types were taken from metadata supplied by the sample provider and were not determined by assay-based typing. Overall study results and their limits: How much clinical and demographic metadata was included differed by source and by participant, and the metadata was provided uncurated.

About this clone: Its specific antigen is unknown. The sample holds no much larger clone one base away, and base qualities are not on file.

Participants in the prospective study were aged roughly 18 to 89 years, lived in under 30 United States geographic areas, and enrolled through a virtual design. To assign participants to cohorts, the prospective study relied on clinical history that participants themselves reported in a screening survey and a study questionnaire. ImmuneRACE Cohort 3 recovered participants were defined by two consecutive negative NP/OP PCR tests, healthcare professional clearance, or symptom resolution. Each participant in the prospective study had whole blood, serum and a nasopharyngeal or oropharyngeal swab collected by mobile phlebotomists. Prospective study participants could optionally give additional blood draws and questionnaires over an approximately 2-month period. Prospective study blood samples were shipped either frozen or at room temperature before DNA extraction. TCRbeta CDR3 regions were amplified from genomic DNA using the immunoSEQ Assay, a bias-controlled multiplex PCR. Regarding the original processing steps: Within the assay, amplification of reference gene primers was used to estimate how many nucleated cells each sample contained. Sequence reads were collapsed and filtered to measure the absolute abundance of every unique TCRbeta CDR3 rearrangement. For each sample, productive Simpson clonality was calculated by taking the square root of Simpson's diversity index across productive rearrangements. This is the immuneACCESS table as TCRdb keeps it, with only in-frame sequences that have V and J called. A part of the clones is gone; compared with another copy, unresolved V genes explain less than half, and the rest is unexplained. The V and J calls and the clone size are those of that table, but D and trimming were determined from the DNA. This sample comprises just over 300,000 clones, over 75% of them detected only once. Together, the top ten hold 3.5% to 5% of the sample.

The source of this sequence is a man aged 30 to 45 who had recovered from COVID-19. Sequenced: PBMCs or T cells enriched from blood (not recorded which).

The CDR3 has the sequence CASSFFGTGGLSNQPQHF. In nucleotide form, the sequence is TGTGCCAGCAGTTTCTTCGGGACAGGGGGCTTGAGCAATCAGCCCCAGCATTTT. The rearranged chain carries TRBV28 and TRBJ1-5; TRBD1 lines up with 12 middle nucleotides. The CDR3 holds 18 amino acids from the cysteine to the phenylalanine. The DNA shown is the 54-base CDR3, in frame from base 1. From V the trimming removes 3 bases and from J it removes 1 base, while the gene matches leave 7 bases of the junction unaccounted for. According to the germline V gene, CDR1 reads MDHEN and CDR2 reads SYDVKM.